This passage covers 28 T cell receptor beta chains from one sample sequenced in a study of cytomegalovirus exposure and HLA in healthy donors. PCR was performed using 60 Vbeta and 13 Jbeta primers. Some clones are missing from TCRdb's copy, which holds only in-frame ones; the method was immunoSEQ multiplex PCR. The data hold about 170,000 clones, with roughly 72% observed a single time. Sequenced: PBMCs. The source of these receptors is a woman under 40 in good health and CMV-seropositive.

This chain uses TRBV18 with TRBJ1-2; TRBD1 agrees at 8 bases. Germline V gene sequence: CDR1 KGHSH, CDR2 LQKENI. V lost 0 bases and J lost 4; bases outside the gene matches: 7. The CDR3 loop spans 16 amino acids. CDR3 region: CASSPPGQASGYGYTF. Written as DNA, the CDR3 is TGTGCCAGCTCACCACCGGGACAGGCATCTGGCTATGGCTACACCTTC.

This clone was recorded a few times. The chain couples TRBV6-5 to TRBJ1-1, with TRBD1 matching 7 bases. This CDR3 spans 16 amino acids. CDR1 MNHEY and CDR2 SVGAGI come from the germline V gene. Trimming cost V 2 bases and J 1 base; bases outside gene matches: 7. CDR3 in amino acids: CASSYIEAGGNTEAFF. The CDR3, as DNA: TGTGCCAGCAGTTACATTGAAGCAGGGGGGAACACTGAAGCTTTCTTT.

The chain employs TRBV27 and TRBJ2-1; the match to TRBD2 covers 7 bases. The germline gives CDR1 MNHEY, CDR2 SMNVEV (reference sequence). The J segment lost 3 bases and the V segment lost 5 bases, leaving 4 bases of the junction unmatched. This CDR3 comprises 14 residues. The CDR3 DNA reads as TGTGCCAGCAGTCAGACTAGCAGCTACAATGAGCAGTTCTTC. Its translation is CASSQTSSYNEQFF.

The gene calls are TRBV5-1 and TRBJ2-5; 7 bases are shared with TRBD1. Germline values: CDR1 SGHRS, CDR2 YFSETQ. V lost 1 base to trimming and J lost 3 bases; unmatched junction nucleotides: 3. The CDR3 has 14 residues. The CDR3 loop reads CASSLRDSKETQYF. CDR3 DNA sequence: TGCGCCAGCAGCTTGAGGGACAGCAAAGAGACCCAGTACTTC.

V and J are TRBV28 and TRBJ1-2, with 8 bases identical to TRBD1. With V trimmed by 5 bases and J by 8 bases, 7 bases remained unmatched. Germline CDR1 and CDR2: MDHEN and SYDVKM. The length of the CDR3 is 13 residues. CDR3 loop: CASSRPGGDGYTF. The DNA of the CDR3 is TGTGCCAGCAGTCGGCCAGGGGGCGACGGCTACACCTTC.

The chain uses TRBV5-7 and TRBJ1-6, with 8 bases aligning to TRBD1. TRBV5-7 is an ORF, with its function uncertain. CDR3 length: 16 amino acids. V shed 5 bases and J 8 bases; nucleotides not matched to a gene: 12. CDR3 nucleotides: TGTGCCAGCAGTTGTCCCGGGACAGGTTTCGATTCACCCCTCCACTTT. The encoded protein is CASSCPGTGFDSPLHF.

In this sample, this clone turned up once. The rearrangement links TRBV5-6 to TRBJ1-1; possible D gene TRBD1, 6 bases. Germline lookup yields CDR1 SGHDT and CDR2 YYEEEE. The CDR3 covers 14 residues. The V and J ends lost 4 bases and 2 bases respectively, with 12 bases between them. CDR3 in amino acids: CASSGSGGNTEAFF. DNA for the CDR3: TGTGCCAGCAGCGGGTCGGGGGGCAACACTGAAGCTTTCTTT.

This clone appeared a single time. The gene calls are TRBV19 and TRBJ2-1; 7 bases line up with TRBD1. J gave up 7 bases and V 6 bases, and 6 bases lay outside the gene matches. The CDR3 consists of 13 residues. Germline values: CDR1 LNHDA, CDR2 SQIVND (reference sequence). The CDR3 region has the DNA TGTGCCAGTAGCCGACAGGGTAAAAATGAGCAGTTCTTC. Translated, it gives CASSRQGKNEQFF.

The rearrangement links TRBV19 to TRBJ1-5, with TRBD1 as a possible D gene (6 bases). The CDR3 contains 13 residues. CDR1 LNHDA and CDR2 SQIVND come from the germline V gene (reference sequence). The germline V and J ends were trimmed by 7 bases and 4 bases, with 11 bases remaining between them. The CDR3 bases are TGTGCCAGTACCCCAACAGGGAATCAGCCCCAGCATTTT. Translation: CASTPTGNQPQHF.

The CDR3 DNA is TGTGCCAGCAGCCCGCTACAGGGTACGACAGATACGCAGTATTTT. As protein: CASSPLQGTTDTQYF. The J gene is TRBJ2-3, the V gene TRBV14; perhaps TRBD1 as D (6 bases). The CDR3 is 15 residues long. The V gene's germline CDR1 is SGHDN and CDR2 FVKESK. Trimming stripped 4 bases from V and 3 bases from J, with 14 bases between.

This rearrangement joins TRBV5-1 to TRBJ1-3; no clear D gene. The CDR3 runs 15 residues. The germline V and J ends were trimmed by 2 bases and 4 bases, with 13 bases remaining between them. In germline, CDR1 is SGHRS, CDR2 YFSETQ. CDR3 DNA sequence: TGCGCCAGCAGCTTAGACCCACTGGGCGGAAACACCATATATTTT. Translating gives CASSLDPLGGNTIYF.

The V call is TRBV28, the J call TRBJ1-5; D is undetermined. The V gene's germline CDR1 is MDHEN and CDR2 SYDVKM. V shed 3 bases and J shed 7 bases, with 4 bases lying between them. CDR3 size: 11 residues. The CDR3 region is CASSFRQPQHF. The CDR3 region has the DNA TGTGCCAGCAGTTTCAGGCAGCCCCAGCATTTT.

J is TRBJ1-2 and V is TRBV9; 9 bases map to TRBD1. Germline trimming cut 4 bases from V and 4 bases from J; bases unmatched to any gene: 8. Germline CDR1 reads SGDLS; CDR2 reads YYNGEE. The CDR3 is made up of 15 amino acids. The CDR3 region has the DNA TGTGCCAGCAGCCAATATACAGGGGGCGTCTATGGCTACACCTTC. Translated, it gives CASSQYTGGVYGYTF.

CDR3 in DNA: TGTGCCAGCAGCCCAAACCTACAGGGGGATGAGCAGTTCTTC. Its protein product is CASSPNLQGDEQFF. The gene calls are TRBV7-2 and TRBJ2-1; 8 nucleotides agree with TRBD1. V gave up 5 bases and J gave up 8 bases; unmatched junction bases: 8. Germline CDR1 reads SGHTA; CDR2 reads FQGNSA. This CDR3 contains 14 residues.

The rearrangement joins TRBV6-5 to TRBJ1-2; TRBD1 might be the D (6 bases). This CDR3 region has 16 residues. V shed 0 bases and J shed 0 bases, with 11 bases lying between them. Germline V lookup: CDR1 MNHEY, CDR2 SVGAGI. CDR3 protein: CASSYSITGTNYGYTF. The CDR3 region has the DNA TGTGCCAGCAGTTACTCGATAACAGGGACTAACTATGGCTACACCTTC.

The chain carries TRBV5-4 and TRBJ2-5; D unresolved. Germline loops: CDR1 SGHNT, CDR2 YYREEE (reference sequence). The CDR3 consists of 13 residues. Trimming removed 1 base from V and 5 bases from J, with 9 bases in between. This CDR3 is CASSLFSRETQYF. CDR3 bases: TGTGCCAGCAGCTTGTTTTCCAGGGAGACCCAGTACTTC.

This clone has just one count. This chain links TRBV27 with TRBJ1-3; D unclear. From germline, CDR1 is MNHEY and CDR2 SMNVEV (reference sequence). The V end was cut by 3 bases, the J end by 0 bases, with 9 bases between. The CDR3 length is 15 residues. The CDR3 DNA reads as TGTGCCAGCAGTTTGGCAGGAGGCTCTGGAAACACCATATATTTT. Amino acid sequence: CASSLAGGSGNTIYF.

The chain is built from TRBV6-5 and TRBJ2-5; TRBD2 matches at 8 bases. Unmatched junction bases numbered 8, after V lost 6 bases and J lost 2 bases. The CDR3 spans 15 residues. Germline-derived CDR1 and CDR2 are MNHEY and SVGAGI. CDR3 protein: CASSRDGLAQETQYF. The CDR3 bases are TGTGCCAGCAGCCGAGACGGACTAGCACAAGAGACCCAGTACTTC.

This chain connects TRBV5-4 to TRBJ2-4, with 8 bases aligning to TRBD1. The CDR3 loop spans 15 amino acids. V shed 6 bases, J shed 4 bases, and the junction held 9 bases outside the gene matches. From germline, CDR1 is SGHNT and CDR2 YYREEE (reference sequence). CDR3: CASTPGGGDKNIQYF. Written as DNA, the CDR3 is TGTGCCAGCACACCAGGGGGCGGGGATAAAAACATTCAGTACTTC.

V usage is TRBV6-1 and J usage is TRBJ2-1, with TRBD2 matching over 10 bases. Germline values: CDR1 MNHNS, CDR2 SASEGT. Germline trimming cut 6 bases from V and 7 bases from J; bases unmatched to any gene: 9. This CDR3 is built from 15 residues. Here the CDR3 DNA reads TGTGCCAGCAGCCCCGGGACTAGCGACAAGAATGAGCAGTTCTTC. Amino acid sequence: CASSPGTSDKNEQFF.

The chain links TRBV5-4 to TRBJ2-2; TRBD1 aligns across 11 bases. Germline assignment: CDR1 SGHNT and CDR2 YYREEE (reference sequence). The ends lost 4 bases at V and 4 bases at J; junction bases unmatched: 6. This CDR3 has 16 amino acids. The CDR3 region has the DNA TGTGCCAGCAGCCTGGGACAGGGGGTTGGCACCGGGGAGCTGTTTTTT. The encoded protein is CASSLGQGVGTGELFF.

The chain has TRBV5-1 and TRBJ2-7; 10 nucleotides line up with TRBD2. Germline-derived CDR1 and CDR2 are SGHRS and YFSETQ. The V segment lost 2 bases and the J segment 0 bases; nucleotides outside the gene matches: 8. There are 17 residues in the CDR3. DNA for the CDR3: TGCGCCAGCAGCTTTGGACTAGCGGTACCGTACTCCTACGAGCAGTACTTC. It is translated as CASSFGLAVPYSYEQYF.

This sequence joins TRBV6-4 and TRBJ2-1, with TRBD2 matching 10 bases. Germline V CDR1 and CDR2: MRHNA, SNTAGT. The CDR3 totals 14 residues. With 4 bases clipped from V and 9 bases from J, the junction kept 6 bases outside the gene matches. The CDR3 nucleotides read TGTGCCAGCAGTGGCCTAGCGGGAGAGGGTGAGCAGTTCTTC. This codes for CASSGLAGEGEQFF.

The chain couples TRBV4-3 to TRBJ2-1, with D perhaps matching TRBD2 (6 bases). The V end lost 0 bases, the J end lost 4 bases, and 16 bases lay between the germline ends. The CDR3 covers 17 residues. The germline V gene has CDR1 LGHNA and CDR2 YSLEER. CDR3 amino acids: CASSQEVRGSSYNEQFF. CDR3 bases: TGCGCCAGCAGCCAAGAGGTCCGGGGGAGCTCATACAATGAGCAGTTCTTC.

This chain links TRBV28 with TRBJ2-7; 7 bases align to TRBD2. CDR1 and CDR2 (germline): MDHEN, SYDVKM. Trimming cost V 7 bases and J 4 bases; bases outside gene matches: 10. There are 14 residues in the CDR3. In DNA form, the CDR3 reads TGTGCCAGCATGGGGAGGGGAATGGGGTACGAGCAGTACTTC. It is translated as CASMGRGMGYEQYF. The full variable domain, rest sourced from reference TRBV28 and TRBJ2-7, is DVKVTQSSRYLVKRTGEKVFLECVQDMDHENMFWYRQDPGLGLRLIYFSYDVKMKEKGDIPEGYSVSREKKERFSLILESASTNQTSMYLCASMGRGMGYEQYFGPGTRLTVT.

About this clone: One end of the junction does not line up with germline, which may come from a read error. DNA for the CDR3: TGTTCCAGCAGCTTGTTAAGCGGGTCCACAGATACGCAGTATTTT. It encodes CSSSLLSGSTDTQYF. The chain carries TRBV7-9 and TRBJ2-3, with D perhaps matching TRBD2 (6 bases). This CDR3 contains 15 residues. Germline V lookup: CDR1 SEHNR, CDR2 FQNEAQ (reference sequence).

The rearrangement uses TRBV6-6 and TRBJ2-1, with 7 positions matching TRBD2. Germline values: CDR1 MNHNY, CDR2 SVGAGI (reference sequence). The CDR3 is 16 amino acids. The V segment lost 2 bases and the J segment 8 bases; nucleotides outside the gene matches: 12. The CDR3 region is CASSYLLVGGPDEQFF. DNA of the CDR3: TGTGCCAGCAGTTACCTTTTGGTGGGAGGGCCAGATGAGCAGTTCTTC.

This clone has only a few counts. V and J are TRBV28 and TRBJ2-2, with a weak D call TRBD2 (6 bases). Germline V gives CDR1 MDHEN, CDR2 SYDVKM. The CDR3 contains 14 residues. Trimming cost V 7 bases and J 0 bases, with 9 bases left between them. CDR3 nucleotide sequence: TGTGCCAGCATTACTAGCACGAACACCGGGGAGCTGTTTTTT. It yields the protein CASITSTNTGELFF.